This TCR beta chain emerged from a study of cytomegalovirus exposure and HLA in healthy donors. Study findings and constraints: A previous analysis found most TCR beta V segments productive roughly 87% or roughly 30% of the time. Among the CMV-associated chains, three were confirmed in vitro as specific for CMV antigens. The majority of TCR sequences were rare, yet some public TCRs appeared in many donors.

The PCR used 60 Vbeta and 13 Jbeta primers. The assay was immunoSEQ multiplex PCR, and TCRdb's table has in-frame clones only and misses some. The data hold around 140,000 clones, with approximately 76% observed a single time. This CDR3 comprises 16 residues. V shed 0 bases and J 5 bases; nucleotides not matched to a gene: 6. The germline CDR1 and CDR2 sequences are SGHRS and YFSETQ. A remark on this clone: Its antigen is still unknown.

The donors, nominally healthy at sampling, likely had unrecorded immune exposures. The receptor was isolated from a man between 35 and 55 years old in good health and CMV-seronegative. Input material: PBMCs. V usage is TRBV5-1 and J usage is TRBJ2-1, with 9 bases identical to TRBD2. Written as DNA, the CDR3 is TGCGCCAGCAGCTTGGGCGTAGCGGGGGCAGACAATGAGCAGTTCTTC. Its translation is CASSLGVAGADNEQFF.